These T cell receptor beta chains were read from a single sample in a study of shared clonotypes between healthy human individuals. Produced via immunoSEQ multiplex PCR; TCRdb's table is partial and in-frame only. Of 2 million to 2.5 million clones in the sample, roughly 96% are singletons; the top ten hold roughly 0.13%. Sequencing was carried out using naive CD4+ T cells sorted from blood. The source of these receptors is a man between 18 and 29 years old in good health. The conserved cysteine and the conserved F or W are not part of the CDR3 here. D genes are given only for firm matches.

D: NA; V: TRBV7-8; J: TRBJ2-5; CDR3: ASTMDTWAETQY
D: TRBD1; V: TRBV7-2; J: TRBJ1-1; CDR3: ASSFTGVATEAF
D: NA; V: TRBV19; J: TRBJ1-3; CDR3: ASGTIKSGQSGNTIY
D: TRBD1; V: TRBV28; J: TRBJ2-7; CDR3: ASSRDLQGRLVYEQY
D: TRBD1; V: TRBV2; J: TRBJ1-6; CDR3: ASSPDRGSYNSPLH
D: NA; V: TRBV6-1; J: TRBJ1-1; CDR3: ASTGAGLMNTEAF
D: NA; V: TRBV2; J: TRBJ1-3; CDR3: ASSENSLSGNTIY
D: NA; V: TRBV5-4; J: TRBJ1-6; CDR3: ASSLLLGNNSPLH
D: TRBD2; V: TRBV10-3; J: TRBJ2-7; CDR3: AISRGLEVEE
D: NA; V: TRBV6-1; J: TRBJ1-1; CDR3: ASSEPGVTNGAEAF
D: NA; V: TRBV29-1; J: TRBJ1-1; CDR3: SVAGKLNTEAF
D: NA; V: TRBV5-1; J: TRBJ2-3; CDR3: ASSLETGLSTDTQY
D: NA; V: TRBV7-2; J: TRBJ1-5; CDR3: ASSLFPSQPQH
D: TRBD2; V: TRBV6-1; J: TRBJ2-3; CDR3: ANKPLAGVTDTQY
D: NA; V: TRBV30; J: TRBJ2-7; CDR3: AWSVREGDEQY
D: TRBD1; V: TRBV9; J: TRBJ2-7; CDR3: ASSASPTGSKGEQY
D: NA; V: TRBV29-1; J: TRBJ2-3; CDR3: SVEAYVGSTDTQY
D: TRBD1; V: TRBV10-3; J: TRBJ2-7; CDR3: AISETGGTYEQY